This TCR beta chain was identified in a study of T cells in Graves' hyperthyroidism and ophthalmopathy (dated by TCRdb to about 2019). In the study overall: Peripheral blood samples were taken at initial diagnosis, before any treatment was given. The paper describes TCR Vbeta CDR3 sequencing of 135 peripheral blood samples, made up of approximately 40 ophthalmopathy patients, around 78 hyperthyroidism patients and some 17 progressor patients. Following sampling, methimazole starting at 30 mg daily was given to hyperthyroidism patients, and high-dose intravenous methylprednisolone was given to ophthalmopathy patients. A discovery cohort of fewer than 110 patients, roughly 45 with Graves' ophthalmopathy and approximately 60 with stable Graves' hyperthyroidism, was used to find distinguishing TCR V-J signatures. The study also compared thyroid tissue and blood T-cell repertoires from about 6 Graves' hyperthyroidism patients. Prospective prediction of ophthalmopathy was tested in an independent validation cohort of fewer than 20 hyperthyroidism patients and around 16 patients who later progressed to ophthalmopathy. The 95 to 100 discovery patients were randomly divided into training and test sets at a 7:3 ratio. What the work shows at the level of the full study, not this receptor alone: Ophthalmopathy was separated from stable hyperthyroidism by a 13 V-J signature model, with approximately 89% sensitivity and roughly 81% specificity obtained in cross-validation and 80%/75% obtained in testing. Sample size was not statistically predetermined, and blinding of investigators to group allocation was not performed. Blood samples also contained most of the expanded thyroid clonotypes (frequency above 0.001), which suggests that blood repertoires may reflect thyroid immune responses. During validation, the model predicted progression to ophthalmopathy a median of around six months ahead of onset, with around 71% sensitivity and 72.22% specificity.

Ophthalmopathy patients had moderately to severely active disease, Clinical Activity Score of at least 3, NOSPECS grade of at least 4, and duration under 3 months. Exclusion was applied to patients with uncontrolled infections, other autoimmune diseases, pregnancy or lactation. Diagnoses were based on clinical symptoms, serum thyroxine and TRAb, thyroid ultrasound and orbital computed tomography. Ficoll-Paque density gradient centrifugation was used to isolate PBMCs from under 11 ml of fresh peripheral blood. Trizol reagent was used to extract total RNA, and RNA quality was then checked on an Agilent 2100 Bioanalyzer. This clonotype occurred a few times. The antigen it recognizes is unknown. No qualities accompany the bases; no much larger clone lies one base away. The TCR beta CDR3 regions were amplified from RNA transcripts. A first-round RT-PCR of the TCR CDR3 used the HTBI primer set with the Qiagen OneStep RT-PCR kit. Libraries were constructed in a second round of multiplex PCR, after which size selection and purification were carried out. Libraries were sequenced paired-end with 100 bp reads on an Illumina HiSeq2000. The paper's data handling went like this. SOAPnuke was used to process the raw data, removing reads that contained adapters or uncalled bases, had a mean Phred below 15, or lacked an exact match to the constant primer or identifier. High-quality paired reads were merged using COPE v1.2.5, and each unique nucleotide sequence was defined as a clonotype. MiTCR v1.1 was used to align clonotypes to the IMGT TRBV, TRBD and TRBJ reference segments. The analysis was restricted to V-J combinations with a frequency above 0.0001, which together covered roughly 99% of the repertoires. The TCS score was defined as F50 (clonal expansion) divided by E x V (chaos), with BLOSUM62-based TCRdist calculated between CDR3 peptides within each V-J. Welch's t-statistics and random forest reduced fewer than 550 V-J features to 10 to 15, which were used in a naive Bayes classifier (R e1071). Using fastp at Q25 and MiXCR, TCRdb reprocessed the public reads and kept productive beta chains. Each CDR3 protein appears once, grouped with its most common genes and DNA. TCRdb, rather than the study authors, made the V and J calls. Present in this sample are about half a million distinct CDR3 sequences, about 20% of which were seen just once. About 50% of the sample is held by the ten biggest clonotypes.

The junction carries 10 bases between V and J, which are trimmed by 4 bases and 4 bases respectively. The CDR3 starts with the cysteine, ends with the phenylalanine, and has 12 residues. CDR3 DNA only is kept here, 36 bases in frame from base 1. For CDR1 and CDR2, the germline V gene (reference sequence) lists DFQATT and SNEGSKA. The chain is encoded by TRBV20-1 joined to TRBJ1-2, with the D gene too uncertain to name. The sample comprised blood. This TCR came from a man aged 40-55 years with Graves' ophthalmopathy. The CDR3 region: CSATGYSYGYTF. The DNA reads TGCAGTGCTACCGGGTATAGCTATGGCTACACCTTC.